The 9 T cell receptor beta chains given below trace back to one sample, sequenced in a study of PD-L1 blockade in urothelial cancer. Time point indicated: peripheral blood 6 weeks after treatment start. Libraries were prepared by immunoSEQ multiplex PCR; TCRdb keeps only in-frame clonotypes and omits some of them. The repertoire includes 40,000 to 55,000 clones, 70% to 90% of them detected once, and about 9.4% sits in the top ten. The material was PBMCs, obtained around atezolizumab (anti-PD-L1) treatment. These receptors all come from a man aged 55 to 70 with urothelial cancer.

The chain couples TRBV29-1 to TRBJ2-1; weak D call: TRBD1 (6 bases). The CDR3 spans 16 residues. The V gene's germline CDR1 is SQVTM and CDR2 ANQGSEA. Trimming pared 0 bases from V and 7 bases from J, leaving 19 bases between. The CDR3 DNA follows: TGCAGCGTTGAAGATAGTATGACAGGCCCTTGGAATGAGCAGTTCTTC. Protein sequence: CSVEDSMTGPWNEQFF.

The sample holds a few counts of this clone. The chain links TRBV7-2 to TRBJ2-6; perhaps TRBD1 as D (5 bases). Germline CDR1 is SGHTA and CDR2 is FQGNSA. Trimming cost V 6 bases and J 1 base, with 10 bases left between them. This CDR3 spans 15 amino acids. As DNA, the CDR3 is TGTGCCAGCAGACCTACAGGTTCTGGGGCCAACGTCCTGACTTTC. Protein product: CASRPTGSGANVLTF.

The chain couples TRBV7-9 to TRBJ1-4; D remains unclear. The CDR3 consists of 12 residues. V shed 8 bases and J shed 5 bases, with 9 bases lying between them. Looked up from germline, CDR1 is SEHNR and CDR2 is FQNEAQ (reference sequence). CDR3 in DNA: TGTGCCAGCGGAGTGTTGAATGAAAAACTGTTTTTT. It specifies CASGVLNEKLFF.

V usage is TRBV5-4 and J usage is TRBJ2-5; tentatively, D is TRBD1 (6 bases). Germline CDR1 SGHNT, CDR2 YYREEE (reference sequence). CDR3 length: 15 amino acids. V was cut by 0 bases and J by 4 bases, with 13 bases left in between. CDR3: CASSLDIGGGETQYF. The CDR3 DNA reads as TGTGCCAGCAGCTTGGATATAGGGGGTGGAGAGACCCAGTACTTC.

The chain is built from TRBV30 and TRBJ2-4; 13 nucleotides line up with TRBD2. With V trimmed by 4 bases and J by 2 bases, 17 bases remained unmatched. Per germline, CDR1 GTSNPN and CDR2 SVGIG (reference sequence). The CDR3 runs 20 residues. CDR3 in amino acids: CAWIRGELAGGHGTKNIQYF. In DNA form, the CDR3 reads TGTGCCTGGATTAGGGGAGAACTAGCGGGGGGGCACGGAACCAAAAACATTCAGTACTTC.

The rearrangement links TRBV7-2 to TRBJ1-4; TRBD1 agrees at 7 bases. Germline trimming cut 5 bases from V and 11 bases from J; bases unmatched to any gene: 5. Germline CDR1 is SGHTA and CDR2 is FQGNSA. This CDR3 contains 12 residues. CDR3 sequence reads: CASSVTGYKLFF. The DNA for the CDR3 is TGTGCCAGCAGCGTGACAGGGTACAAACTGTTTTTT.

CDR3 region: CASRPPRLAGYEQYF. The CDR3 region has the DNA TGTGCCAGCAGACCGCCCCGCCTAGCGGGTTACGAGCAGTACTTC. This chain connects TRBV5-8 to TRBJ2-7, with 8 positions matching TRBD2. J gave up 4 bases and V 5 bases, and 11 bases lay outside the gene matches. CDR3 length: 15 amino acids. Germline loops: CDR1 SGHTS, CDR2 YDEGEE.

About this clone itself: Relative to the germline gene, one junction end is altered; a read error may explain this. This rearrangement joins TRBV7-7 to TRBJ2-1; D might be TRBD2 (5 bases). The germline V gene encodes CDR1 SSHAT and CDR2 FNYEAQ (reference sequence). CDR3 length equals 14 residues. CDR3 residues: CASSLRPGDNEQFF. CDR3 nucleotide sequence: TGTGCTAGCAGCCTAAGACCCGGGGACAATGAGCAGTTCTTC.

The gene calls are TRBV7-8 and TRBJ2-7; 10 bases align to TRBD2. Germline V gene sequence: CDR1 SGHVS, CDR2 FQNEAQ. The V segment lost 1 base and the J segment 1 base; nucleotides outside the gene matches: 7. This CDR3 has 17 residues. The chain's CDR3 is CASSLVRRTSGSYEQYF. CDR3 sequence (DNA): TGTGCCAGCAGCTTAGTACGGCGGACTAGCGGTTCCTACGAGCAGTACTTC.